These 21 T cell receptor beta chains were sequenced from one sample in a study of beta chain features in type 1 diabetes. Reverse transcription of all isolated RNA meant that expressed TCRB transcripts were sequenced. Some clones are missing from TCRdb's copy, which holds only in-frame ones; the method was immunoSEQ multiplex PCR. The sample has more than 350,000 clones; 10% to 12% are singletons. Sequences were obtained from naive CD4+ T cells from blood. The receptors were gathered from a woman younger than 30 in good health.

The rearrangement joins TRBV27 to TRBJ2-5; 10 bases map to TRBD2. The germline V gene encodes CDR1 MNHEY and CDR2 SMNVEV (reference sequence). The junction had 9 bases not matched to a gene; V was cut back by 8 bases and J by 9 bases. This CDR3 comprises 13 residues. The CDR3 bases are TGTGCCAGCTGTGCTAGCGGGAGTTCGTCCCAGTACTTC. Its translation: CASCASGSSSQYF.

In this sample, this clone turned up a few times. Other DNA sequences in this specimen translate into the identical CDR3. The rearrangement links TRBV5-1 to TRBJ2-2; D is undetermined. Trimming took 0 bases from V and 4 from J, leaving 7 bases between them. The V gene's germline CDR1 is SGHRS and CDR2 YFSETQ. The CDR3 is made up of 14 amino acids. CDR3 coding DNA: TGCGCCAGCAGCTTGGTAGCATCCACCGGGGAGCTGTTTTTT. Protein: CASSLVASTGELFF.

This clone was found a few times. The V and J genes are TRBV15 and TRBJ2-1; D perhaps matches TRBD1 (8 bases). V was pared by 3 bases and J by 5 bases, with 29 bases between. Germline lookup yields CDR1 LNHNV and CDR2 YYDKDF (reference sequence). CDR3 length: 20 residues. The CDR3 spells CATSSPGTGGVAGLHNEQFF. CDR3 sequence (DNA): TGTGCCACCAGCAGTCCCGGGACAGGCGGCGTAGCGGGCCTTCACAATGAGCAGTTCTTC.

This clone was found a few times. Other DNA sequences in the same sample also yield this CDR3. The V and J genes are TRBV7-9 and TRBJ1-1; possible D gene TRBD1, 6 bases. The V and J ends lost 0 bases and 1 base respectively, with 9 bases between them. Germline loops: CDR1 SEHNR, CDR2 FQNEAQ (reference sequence). This CDR3 comprises 15 residues. In DNA, the CDR3 is TGTGCCAGCAGCTTAGCTACGGGACAGAACACTGAAGCTTTCTTT. Its protein is CASSLATGQNTEAFF.

This chain links TRBV7-9 with TRBJ2-7, with D perhaps being TRBD1 or TRBD2 (5 bases each). The germline V and J ends were trimmed by 4 bases and 0 bases, with 22 bases remaining between them. Germline-derived CDR1 and CDR2 are SEHNR and FQNEAQ (reference sequence). The length of the CDR3 is 18 residues. The CDR3 nucleotides are TGTGCCAGCAGCTCCTCCTTGGGACCGTCCTCTAGCTCCTACGAGCAGTACGTC. Its translation is CASSSSLGPSSSSYEQYV.

This chain links TRBV6-5 with TRBJ2-5; D is perhaps TRBD1 (6 bases). V gave up 5 bases and J gave up 4 bases, with 14 bases separating them. This CDR3 is 14 amino acids long. In germline, CDR1 is MNHEY, CDR2 SVGAGI. The CDR3 spells CASSPTLGAETQYF. The CDR3 DNA is TGTGCCAGCAGTCCAACGTTGGGGGCAGAGACCCAGTACTTC.

The rearrangement joins TRBV6-4 to TRBJ2-1; TRBD2 agrees at 11 bases. After removal of 5 bases from V and 5 bases from J, the junction contained 5 bases not matched to a gene. Per the germline V gene, CDR1 is MRHNA and CDR2 is SNTAGT. The CDR3 contains 15 residues. CDR3 sequence: CASSRLAGSNNEQFF. In DNA form, the CDR3 reads TGTGCCAGCAGTAGACTAGCGGGATCGAACAATGAGCAGTTCTTC.

There are a few counts of this clone. V is TRBV10-3 and J is TRBJ2-3; D perhaps matches TRBD1 (5 bases). CDR1 and CDR2 (germline): ENHRY, SYGVKD. V was clipped by 4 bases and J by 0 bases, with 20 bases between them. This CDR3 region has 18 residues. CDR3: CAISGPRGSLVSTDTQYF. In DNA, the CDR3 is TGTGCCATCAGTGGACCTAGGGGATCGTTGGTTAGCACAGATACGCAGTATTTT.

The chain combines TRBV30 with TRBJ1-1; D not certain. CDR3 size: 13 residues. Trimming left V 0 bases short and J 6 bases short, with 11 bases between. Germline V gene sequence: CDR1 GTSNPN, CDR2 SVGIG (reference sequence). Here the CDR3 DNA reads TGTGCCTGGAGTGTACGATGGGAGTCTGAAGCTTTCTTT. As protein: CAWSVRWESEAFF.

J is TRBJ2-7 and V is TRBV19; D possibly corresponds to TRBD2 (6 bases). The CDR3 length is 16 residues. The ends were cut back, 4 bases at V and 0 bases at J, with 16 bases in the middle. CDR1 is LNHDA and CDR2 is SQIVND in the germline V gene (reference sequence). In DNA form, the CDR3 reads TGTGCCAGTAGTACCCCCACAGGACTACCCTCCTACGAGCAGTACTTC. This gives the protein CASSTPTGLPSYEQYF. The full variable domain, rest sourced from reference TRBV19 and TRBJ2-7, is DGGITQSPKYLFRKEGQNVTLSCEQNLNHDAMYWYRQDPGQGLRLIYYSQIVNDFQKGDIAEGYSVSREKKESFPLTVTSAQKNPTAFYLCASSTPTGLPSYEQYFGPGTRLTVT.

The chain employs TRBV28 and TRBJ2-7; tentatively, D is TRBD1 (6 bases). The V gene's germline CDR1 is MDHEN and CDR2 SYDVKM. V was pared by 10 bases and J by 2 bases, with 15 bases between. This CDR3 spans 13 amino acids. In DNA form, the CDR3 reads TGTGCCACCCGGTGGACAGTCGCCTACGAGCAGTACGTC. Residues: CATRWTVAYEQYV.

V is TRBV9 and J is TRBJ2-5, with TRBD1 as a possible D gene (5 bases). V was shortened by 0 bases and J by 5 bases, with 17 bases between the two germline ends. The CDR3 has 16 residues. Germline lookup yields CDR1 SGDLS and CDR2 YYNGEE. The CDR3 DNA reads as TGTGCCAGCAGCGTAGCTACGGGTCCTCAGGGCGAGACCCAGTACTTC. Amino acid sequence: CASSVATGPQGETQYF.

This chain connects TRBV29-1 to TRBJ2-1, with a weak D call TRBD2 (7 bases). V lost 7 bases to trimming and J lost 9 bases, with 19 bases between them. CDR1 is SQVTM, CDR2 ANQGSEA, per germline. This CDR3 spans 13 amino acids. CDR3 in amino acids: CSDRKERGGEQFF. For the CDR3, the DNA is TGCAGCGACAGAAAAGAAAGGGGGGGTGAGCAGTTCTTC.

This clone showed up many times. The V gene is TRBV15, the J gene TRBJ1-3; D not resolved. Trimming cost V 0 bases and J 3 bases, with 0 bases left between them. The CDR3 covers 12 residues. Germline-derived CDR1 and CDR2 are LNHNV and YYDKDF (reference sequence). The CDR3 coding sequence is TGTGCCACCAGCAGAGATGGAAACACCATATATTTT. Residues: CATSRDGNTIYF.

A few counts support this clone. The CDR3 reads CASSVTSGGIDTQYF. The CDR3 DNA is TGTGCCAGCAGTGTGACTAGCGGGGGTATCGATACGCAGTATTTT. V is TRBV2 and J is TRBJ2-3, with TRBD2 identical over 12 bases. CDR1 SNHLY and CDR2 FYNNEI come from the germline V gene. This CDR3 comprises 15 residues. V was pared by 4 bases and J by 6 bases, with 5 bases of the junction left unmatched.

This clone appeared a few times. The chain has TRBV30 and TRBJ2-2; D may be TRBD1 or TRBD2 (6 bases each). This CDR3 comprises 13 residues. Germline V lookup: CDR1 GTSNPN, CDR2 SVGIG (reference sequence). V was clipped by 1 base and J by 5 bases, with 8 bases between them. The CDR3, as DNA: TGTGCCTGGAGTGGAGGGGGGACCGGGGAGCTGTTTTTT. Protein: CAWSGGGTGELFF.

The chain recombines TRBV7-9 with TRBJ2-4; D is ambiguous. Germline V gives CDR1 SEHNR, CDR2 FQNEAQ (reference sequence). The CDR3 is 13 amino acids. The V and J ends lost 0 bases and 5 bases respectively, with 5 bases between them. The CDR3 here is CASSLAVQNIQYF. The CDR3 DNA sequence: TGTGCCAGCAGCTTAGCGGTTCAAAACATTCAGTACTTC.

This clone showed up just a few times. Additional DNA sequences in this sample encode the identical CDR3. The chain uses TRBV15 and TRBJ2-1, with D uncertain. V dropped 0 bases and J dropped 0 bases, with 6 bases sitting between them. This CDR3 comprises 15 residues. CDR1 LNHNV and CDR2 YYDKDF come from the germline V gene (reference sequence). The CDR3 nucleotides read TGTGCCACCAGCAGAGACCTGAGCTCCTACAATGAGCAGTTCTTC. Translating it yields CATSRDLSSYNEQFF.

This clone was observed a handful of times. The chain joins TRBV5-1 to TRBJ2-3; 8 nucleotides match TRBD2. This CDR3 is built from 16 residues. Trimming cost V 4 bases and J 4 bases; bases outside gene matches: 11. Looked up from germline, CDR1 is SGHRS and CDR2 is YFSETQ. In DNA form, the CDR3 reads TGCGCCAGCAGCCCACAACCGGGACTAGAGGCAGATACGCAGTATTTT. As protein: CASSPQPGLEADTQYF.

This clone was seen more than once but under ten times. The rearrangement joins TRBV9 to TRBJ2-3; D gene unclear. Germline CDR1 and CDR2: SGDLS and YYNGEE. The V end lost 6 bases, the J end lost 6 bases, and 17 bases lay between the germline ends. This CDR3 spans 14 amino acids. CDR3 nucleotides: TGTGCCAGCACCCCGACTCGTTGGTGGGATACGCAGTATTTT. Its protein product is CASTPTRWWDTQYF. The variable domain in full, completed from reference TRBV9 and TRBJ2-3, reads DSGVTQTPKHLITATGQRVTLRCSPRSGDLSVYWYQQSLDQGLQFLIQYYNGEERAKGNILERFSAQQFPDLHSELNLSSLELGDSALYFCASTPTRWWDTQYFGPGTRLTVL.

The V call is TRBV28, the J call TRBJ2-1, with a possible D match to TRBD2 (6 bases). The CDR3 covers 16 residues. Trimming removed 3 bases from V and 0 bases from J, with 12 bases in between. Germline V gene sequence: CDR1 MDHEN, CDR2 SYDVKM. DNA of the CDR3: TGTGCCAGCAGTTTTCCCGCCGGGAGCTCCTACAATGAGCAGTTCTTC. This sequence encodes CASSFPAGSSYNEQFF.